This T cell receptor (beta chain) was obtained from a study of blood T cell repertoires in COVID-19. Study-wide context: The cDNA or gDNA used as material had been derived from T cells, B-cell-depleted T cells, or PBMCs.

The CDR3 runs to 16 residues. Germline lookup yields CDR1 SGHTA and CDR2 FQGNSA. J gave up 1 base and V 0 bases, and 2 bases lay outside the gene matches. The Seattle patients, enrolled during active infection, were followed longitudinally. In the original processing: Nucleated cell number was recorded as an estimate derived from reference gene primer amplification. Some clones are missing from TCRdb's copy, which holds only in-frame ones; the method was immunoSEQ multiplex PCR. V, J and clone size reflect that table, while D and trimming were determined from the DNA. This table has 200,000 to 300,000 clones, approximately 88% appearing once.

The sequencing input was peripheral blood. This TCR derives from a woman aged 25 to 45 with COVID-19, enrolled during active disease. The chain combines TRBV7-2 with TRBJ2-5, with TRBD1 identical over 10 bases. This CDR3 is CASSLAGQGPQETQYF. CDR3 nucleotide sequence: TGTGCCAGCAGCTTAGCGGGACAGGGGCCCCAAGAGACCCAGTACTTC.